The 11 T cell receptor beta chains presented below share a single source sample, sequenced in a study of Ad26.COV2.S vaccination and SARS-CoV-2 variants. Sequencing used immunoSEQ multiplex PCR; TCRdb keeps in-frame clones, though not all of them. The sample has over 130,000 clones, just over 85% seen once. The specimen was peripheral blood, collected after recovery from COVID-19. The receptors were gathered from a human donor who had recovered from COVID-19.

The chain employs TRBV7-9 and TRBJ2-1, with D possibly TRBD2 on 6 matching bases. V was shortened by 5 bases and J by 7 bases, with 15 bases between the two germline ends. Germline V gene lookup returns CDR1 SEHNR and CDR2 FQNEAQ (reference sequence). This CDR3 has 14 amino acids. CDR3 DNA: TGTGCCAGCAGCCCCCCCCAGCGGGCGAATGAGCAGTTCTTC. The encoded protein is CASSPPQRANEQFF.

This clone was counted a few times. The CDR3 DNA sequence: TGTGCCAGCAGCTTTCAGGGGCTAGCGGCCACAGATACGCAGTATTTT. This sequence encodes CASSFQGLAATDTQYF. V usage is TRBV7-2 and J usage is TRBJ2-3, with D tentatively TRBD2 (7 bases). Germline V CDR1 and CDR2: SGHTA, FQGNSA. The V and J ends lost 3 bases and 2 bases respectively, with 15 bases between them. The CDR3 extends over 16 amino acids.

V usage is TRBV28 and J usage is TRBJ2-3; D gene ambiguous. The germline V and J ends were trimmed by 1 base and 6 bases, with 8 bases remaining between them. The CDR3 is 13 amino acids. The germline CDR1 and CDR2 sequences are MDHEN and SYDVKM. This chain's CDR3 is CASSLSSQDTQYF. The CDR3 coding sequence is TGTGCCAGCAGTTTATCGTCACAGGATACGCAGTATTTT.

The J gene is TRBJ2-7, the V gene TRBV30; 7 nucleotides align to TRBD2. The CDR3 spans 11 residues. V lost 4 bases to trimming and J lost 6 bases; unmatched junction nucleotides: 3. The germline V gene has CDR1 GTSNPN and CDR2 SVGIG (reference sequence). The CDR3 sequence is CAWTPGGEQYF. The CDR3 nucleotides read TGTGCCTGGACCCCGGGGGGCGAGCAGTACTTC. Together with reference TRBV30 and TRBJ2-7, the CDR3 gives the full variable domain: SQTIHQWPATLVQPVGSPLSLECTVEGTSNPNLYWYRQAAGRGLQLLFYSVGIGQISSEVPQNLSASRPQDRQFILSSKKLLLSDSGFYLCAWTPGGEQYFGPGTRLTVT.

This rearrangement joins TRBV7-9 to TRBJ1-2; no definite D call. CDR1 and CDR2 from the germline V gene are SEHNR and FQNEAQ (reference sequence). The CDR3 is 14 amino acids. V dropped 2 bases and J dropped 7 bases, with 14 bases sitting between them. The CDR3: CASSLILLWSGYTF. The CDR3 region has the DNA TGTGCCAGCAGCTTAATCTTACTCTGGAGTGGCTACACCTTC.

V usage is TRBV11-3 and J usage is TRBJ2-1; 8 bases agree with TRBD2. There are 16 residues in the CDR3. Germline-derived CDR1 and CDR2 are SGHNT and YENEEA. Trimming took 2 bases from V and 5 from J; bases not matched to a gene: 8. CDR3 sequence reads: CASSLSWGTRDNEQFF. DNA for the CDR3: TGTGCCAGCAGCTTAAGTTGGGGGACTAGAGACAATGAGCAGTTCTTC.

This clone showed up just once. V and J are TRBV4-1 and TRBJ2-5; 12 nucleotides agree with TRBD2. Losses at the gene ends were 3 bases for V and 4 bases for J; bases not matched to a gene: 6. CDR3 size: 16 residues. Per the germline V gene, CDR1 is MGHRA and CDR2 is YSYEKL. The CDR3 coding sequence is TGCGCCAGCAGCCAGGGGACTAGCGGGTTCCGAGAGACCCAGTACTTC. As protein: CASSQGTSGFRETQYF.

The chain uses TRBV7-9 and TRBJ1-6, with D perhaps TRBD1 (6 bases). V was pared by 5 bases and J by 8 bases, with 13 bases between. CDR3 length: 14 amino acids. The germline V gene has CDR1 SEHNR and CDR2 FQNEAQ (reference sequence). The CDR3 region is CASSPGQSYSPLHF. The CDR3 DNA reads TGTGCCAGCAGCCCTGGACAGTCTTATTCACCCCTCCACTTT.

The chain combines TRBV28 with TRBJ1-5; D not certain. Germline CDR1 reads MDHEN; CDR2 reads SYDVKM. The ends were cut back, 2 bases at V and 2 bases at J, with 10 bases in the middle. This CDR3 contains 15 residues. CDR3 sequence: CASSLGSGGNQPQHF. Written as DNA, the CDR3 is TGTGCCAGCAGTTTAGGGAGCGGGGGCAATCAGCCCCAGCATTTT.

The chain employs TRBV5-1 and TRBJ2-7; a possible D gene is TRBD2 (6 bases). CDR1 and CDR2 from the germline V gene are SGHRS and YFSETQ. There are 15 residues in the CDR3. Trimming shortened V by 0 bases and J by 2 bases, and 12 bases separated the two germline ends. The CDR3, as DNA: TGCGCCAGCAGCTTGGGGCGGGGACTCACCTACGAGCAGTACTTC. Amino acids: CASSLGRGLTYEQYF.

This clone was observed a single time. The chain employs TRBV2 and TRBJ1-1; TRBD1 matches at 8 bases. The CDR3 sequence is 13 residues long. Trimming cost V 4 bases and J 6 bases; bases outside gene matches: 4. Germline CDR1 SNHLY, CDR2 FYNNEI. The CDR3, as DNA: TGTGCCAGCAGTGGAGTGGACAGGGCTGAAGCTTTCTTT. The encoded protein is CASSGVDRAEAFF.